This section outlines one TCR beta chain sequence together with its context. From germline, CDR1 is MDHEN and CDR2 SYDVKM. The V and J ends lost 8 bases and 8 bases respectively, with 18 bases between them. This CDR3 contains 14 residues. Clones were read by immunoSEQ multiplex PCR, and TCRdb kept only the in-frame ones, dropping some. The sample shows around 150,000 clones, about 80% of them seen only once. The data derive from a study of blood T cell repertoires in COVID-19. J is TRBJ1-4 and V is TRBV28, with a weak D call TRBD1 (6 bases). The receptor's source is a woman of 80 years or more with acute or convalescent COVID-19. The sample comprised peripheral blood. The CDR3 spells CASGIGGVREKLFF. Here the CDR3 DNA reads TGTGCCAGCGGTATTGGGGGCGTGAGGGAAAAACTGTTTTTT.